This record covers a single T cell receptor beta chain. The antigen remains undetermined. RNA transcripts were the template, and TCR beta CDR3 regions were amplified from them. The first round was an RT-PCR with HTBI primers, and the second round was a multiplex PCR. One entry per CDR3 protein results from TCRdb running MiXCR on the multiplex PCR reads. The table has about 220,000 distinct CDR3 sequences, around a fifth seen once. This CDR3 is built from 14 residues. The germline V gene encodes CDR1 MNHNS and CDR2 SASEGT. V was pared by 4 bases and J by 3 bases, with 10 bases between. Excluded were patients with other autoimmune diseases, uncontrolled infections, pregnancy or lactation. The PBMCs had their origin in 7.5 to 10 ml of fresh peripheral blood. These data come from a study of Graves' ophthalmopathy and Graves' hyperthyroidism. Study-wide context: Peripheral blood was gathered at first diagnosis, ahead of any treatment whatsoever.

Study-level findings and limits: The model achieved under 71% sensitivity and 72% to 75% specificity for ophthalmopathy progression.

Sequencing was done on a sample of peripheral blood. The V gene is TRBV6-1, the J gene TRBJ2-4; no reliable D call. The sequence came from a woman in her forties or fifties with Graves' ophthalmopathy. CDR3 nucleotide sequence: TGTGCCAGCAGTGGTGGAGCAGTCAAAAACATTCAGTACTTC. Its protein product is CASSGGAVKNIQYF.